The clone carrying this T cell receptor beta chain showed up just once. Repertoires were generated with immunoSEQ multiplex PCR, while TCRdb's copy carries only in-frame clones and drops some. The sample has 150,000 to 200,000 clones; under 95% are singletons. The sample originates from a study of T cell responses to AZD1222 COVID-19 vaccine. V was shortened by 2 bases and J by 4 bases, with 14 bases between the two germline ends. CDR3 size: 15 residues. In germline, CDR1 is SGHVS, CDR2 FNYEAQ. The sequence was collected from an adult who received the AZD1222 COVID-19 vaccine. The chain links TRBV7-6 to TRBJ1-1, with TRBD1 as a possible D gene (5 bases). The sequenced sample was peripheral blood, obtained 28 days after the second AZD1222 dose. The CDR3, as DNA: TGTGCCAGCAGCTTAAACCCGCAGGGCGGCACTGAAGCTTTCTTT. Translating gives CASSLNPQGGTEAFF. The variable domain in full, completed from reference TRBV7-6 and TRBJ1-1, reads GAGVSQSPRYKVTKRGQDVALRCDPISGHVSLYWYRQALGQGPEFLTYFNYEAQQDKSGLPNDRFSAERPEGSISTLTIQRTEQRDSAMYRCASSLNPQGGTEAFFGQGTRLTVV.